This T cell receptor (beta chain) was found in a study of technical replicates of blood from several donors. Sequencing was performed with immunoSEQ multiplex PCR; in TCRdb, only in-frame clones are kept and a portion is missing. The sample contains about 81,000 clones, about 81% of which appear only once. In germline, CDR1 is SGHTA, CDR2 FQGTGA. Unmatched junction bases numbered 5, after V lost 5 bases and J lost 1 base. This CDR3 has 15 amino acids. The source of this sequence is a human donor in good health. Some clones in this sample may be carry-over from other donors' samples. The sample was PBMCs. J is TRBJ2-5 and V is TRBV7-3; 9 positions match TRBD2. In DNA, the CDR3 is TGTGCCAGCAGCCCGCGGGAGGGCGTCCAAGAGACCCAGTACTTC. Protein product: CASSPREGVQETQYF.